In its sample, the clone carrying this TCR beta chain was seen a few times. What it binds is not known. A single base separates this from a much larger clone, so it may be a read error. This record belongs to a study of tumor-infiltrating lymphocytes in primary liver carcinoma. Study information: Those sampled were patients whose primary liver carcinoma was treated by surgical resection.

V gave up 7 bases and J gave up 9 bases; unmatched junction bases: 11. Looked up from germline, CDR1 is MNHEY and CDR2 is SVGAGI. The CDR3 has 16 amino acids. They got blood RNA out of unsorted whole blood and also pulled out germline DNA. Prior to surgery, roughly 4 milliliters of peripheral blood were drawn. From approximately 450 ng total RNA, TCR beta cDNA was generated with a primer in the constant region. Libraries of TCR beta came from three nested multiplex PCR rounds with slightly modified ARM-PCR. PCR rounds one and two used TRBV1-TRBV30 forward primers with a C-beta reverse primer for roughly 9 cycles each. TCRdb used MiXCR to reprocess the multiplex PCR reads, holding one entry per CDR3 protein. The data hold approximately 330,000 distinct CDR3 sequences, with roughly two thirds observed a single time. Study findings and constraints: Pairs of tumor regions overlapped more than tumor-adjacent and tumor-blood pairs did. Relative to blood, tumors carried a significantly larger fraction of the repertoire in their top 250 clones (p = 0.039).

The rearrangement joins TRBV6-5 to TRBJ2-6; TRBD1 matches at 11 bases. The clonotype comes from a man aged 40-49 years with primary liver carcinoma and hepatitis B virus infection. Sequencing was performed on peripheral blood. CDR3 DNA sequence: TGTGCCAGCACAGGACAGGGGGCTCCCCGGGTCAACGTCCTGACTTTC. It is translated as CASTGQGAPRVNVLTF.